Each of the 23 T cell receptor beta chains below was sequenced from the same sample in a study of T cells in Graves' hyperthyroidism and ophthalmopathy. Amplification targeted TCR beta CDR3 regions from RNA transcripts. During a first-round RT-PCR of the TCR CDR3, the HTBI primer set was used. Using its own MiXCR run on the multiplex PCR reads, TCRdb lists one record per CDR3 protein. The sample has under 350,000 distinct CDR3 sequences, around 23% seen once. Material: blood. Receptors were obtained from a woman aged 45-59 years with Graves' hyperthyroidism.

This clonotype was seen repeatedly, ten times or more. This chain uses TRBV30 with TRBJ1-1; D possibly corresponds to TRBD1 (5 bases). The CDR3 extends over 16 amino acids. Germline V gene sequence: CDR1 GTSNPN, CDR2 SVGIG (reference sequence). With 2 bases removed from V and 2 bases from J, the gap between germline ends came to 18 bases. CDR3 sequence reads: CAWSQPGTSFNTEAFF. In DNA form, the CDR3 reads TGTGCCTGGAGTCAACCCGGGACCTCTTTTAACACTGAAGCTTTCTTT.

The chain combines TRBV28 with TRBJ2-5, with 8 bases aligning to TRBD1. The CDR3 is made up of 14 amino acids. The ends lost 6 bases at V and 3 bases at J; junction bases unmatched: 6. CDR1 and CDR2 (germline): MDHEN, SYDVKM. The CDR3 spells CASRWTGIKETQYF. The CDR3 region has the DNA TGTGCCAGCAGATGGACAGGGATTAAAGAGACCCAGTACTTC. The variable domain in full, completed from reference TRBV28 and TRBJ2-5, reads DVKVTQSSRYLVKRTGEKVFLECVQDMDHENMFWYRQDPGLGLRLIYFSYDVKMKEKGDIPEGYSVSREKKERFSLILESASTNQTSMYLCASRWTGIKETQYFGPGTRLLVL.

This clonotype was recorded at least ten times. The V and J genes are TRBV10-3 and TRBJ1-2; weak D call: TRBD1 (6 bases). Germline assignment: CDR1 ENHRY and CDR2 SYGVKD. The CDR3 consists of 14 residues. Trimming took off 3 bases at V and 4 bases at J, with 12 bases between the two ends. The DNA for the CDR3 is TGTGCCATCAGTGATCCCGGGACAATCTATGGCTACACCTTC. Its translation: CAISDPGTIYGYTF.

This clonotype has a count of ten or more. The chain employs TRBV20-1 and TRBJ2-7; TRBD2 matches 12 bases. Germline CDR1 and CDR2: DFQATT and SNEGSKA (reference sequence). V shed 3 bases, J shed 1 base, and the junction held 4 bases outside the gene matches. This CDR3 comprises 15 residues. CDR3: CSASRLAGGSYEQYF. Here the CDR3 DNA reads TGCAGTGCTAGTCGCCTAGCGGGAGGGTCCTACGAGCAGTACTTC.

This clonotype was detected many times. This CDR3 is CSARDPAGSYEQYF. CDR3 DNA: TGCAGTGCTAGAGATCCGGCCGGCTCCTACGAGCAGTACTTC. The genes are TRBV20-1 and TRBJ2-7, with no clear D. V was trimmed by 0 bases and J by 0 bases, leaving 9 bases between them. The germline gives CDR1 DFQATT, CDR2 SNEGSKA (reference sequence). This CDR3 has 14 residues.

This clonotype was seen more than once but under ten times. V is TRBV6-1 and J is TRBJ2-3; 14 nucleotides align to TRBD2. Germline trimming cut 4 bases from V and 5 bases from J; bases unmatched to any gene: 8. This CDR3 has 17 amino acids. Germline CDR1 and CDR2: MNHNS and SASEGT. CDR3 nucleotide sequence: TGTGCCAGCAGTGGGGGACTAGCGGGGGCTGGAGGAGATACGCAGTATTTT. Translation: CASSGGLAGAGGDTQYF.

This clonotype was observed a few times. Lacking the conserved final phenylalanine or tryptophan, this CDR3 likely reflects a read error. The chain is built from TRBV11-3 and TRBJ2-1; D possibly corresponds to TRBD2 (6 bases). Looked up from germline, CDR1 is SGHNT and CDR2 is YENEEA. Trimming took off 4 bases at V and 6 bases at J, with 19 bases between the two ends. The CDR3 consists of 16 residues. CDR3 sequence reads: CASSSQGALGGNEQFL. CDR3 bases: TGTGCCAGCAGCTCCCAGGGCGCTTTGGGGGGCAATGAGCAGTTCCTC.

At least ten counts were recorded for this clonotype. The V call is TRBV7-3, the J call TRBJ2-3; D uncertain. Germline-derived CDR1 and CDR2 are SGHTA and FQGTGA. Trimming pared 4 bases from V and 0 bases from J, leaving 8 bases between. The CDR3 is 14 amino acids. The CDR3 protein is CASSSYSSTDTQYF. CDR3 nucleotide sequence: TGTGCCAGCAGCTCATACTCTAGCACAGATACGCAGTATTTT.

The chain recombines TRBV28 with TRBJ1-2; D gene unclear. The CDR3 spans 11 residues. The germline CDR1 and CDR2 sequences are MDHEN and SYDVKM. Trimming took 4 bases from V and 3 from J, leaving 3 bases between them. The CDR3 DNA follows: TGTGCCAGCAGTTCGGACTATGGCTACACCTTC. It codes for CASSSDYGYTF.

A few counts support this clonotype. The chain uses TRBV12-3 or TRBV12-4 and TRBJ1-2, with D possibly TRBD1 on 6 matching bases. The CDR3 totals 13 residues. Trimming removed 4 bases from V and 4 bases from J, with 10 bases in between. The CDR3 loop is CASSSGTTYGYTF. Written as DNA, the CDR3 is TGTGCCAGCAGTTCAGGGACAACCTATGGCTACACCTTC.

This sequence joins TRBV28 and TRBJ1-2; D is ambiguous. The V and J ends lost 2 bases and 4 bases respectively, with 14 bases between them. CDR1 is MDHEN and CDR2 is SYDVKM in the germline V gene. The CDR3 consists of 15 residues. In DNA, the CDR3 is TGTGCCAGCAGTTTAATGGGCGGTGATAGCTATGGCTACACCTTC. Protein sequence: CASSLMGGDSYGYTF.

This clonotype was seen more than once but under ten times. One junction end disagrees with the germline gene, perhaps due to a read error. CDR3 protein: CASSLLQGADAFF. The CDR3 coding sequence is TGCGCCAGCAGCCTCTTACAGGGGGCTGATGCTTTCTTT. The chain employs TRBV5-1 and TRBJ1-1; 9 nucleotides line up with TRBD1. The CDR3 is 13 amino acids. Germline loops: CDR1 SGHRS, CDR2 YFSETQ. Full variable domain (missing parts from reference TRBV5-1 and TRBJ1-1): KAGVTQTPRYLIKTRGQQVTLSCSPISGHRSVSWYQQTPGQGLQFLFEYFSETQRNKGNFPGRFSGRQFSNSRSEMNVSTLELGDSALYLCASSLLQGADAFFGQGTRLTVV.

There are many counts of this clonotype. The CDR3 DNA reads as TGCAGTGCTAGACCCCCCTCAACTAATGAAAAACTGTTTTTT. Amino acids: CSARPPSTNEKLFF. The chain couples TRBV20-1 to TRBJ1-4; D uncertain. Trimming took 2 bases from V and 0 from J, leaving 7 bases between them. The germline gives CDR1 DFQATT, CDR2 SNEGSKA (reference sequence). The CDR3 is 14 amino acids.

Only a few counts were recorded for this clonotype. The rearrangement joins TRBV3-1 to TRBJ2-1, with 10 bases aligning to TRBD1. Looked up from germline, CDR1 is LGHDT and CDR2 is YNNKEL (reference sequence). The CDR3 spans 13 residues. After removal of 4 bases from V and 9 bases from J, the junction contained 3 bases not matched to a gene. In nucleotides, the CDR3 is TGTGCCAGCAGCCGCGGGACAGGGGTTGAGCAGTTCTTC. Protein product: CASSRGTGVEQFF.

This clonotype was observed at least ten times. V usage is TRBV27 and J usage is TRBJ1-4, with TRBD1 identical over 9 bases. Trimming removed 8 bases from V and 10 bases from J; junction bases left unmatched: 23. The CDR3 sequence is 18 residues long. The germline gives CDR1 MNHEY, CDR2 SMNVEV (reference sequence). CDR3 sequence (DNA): TGTGCCAGCGCCCCCAGCGGGACAGGGAATTTGAGGGTGGTAAAACTGTTTTTT. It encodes CASAPSGTGNLRVVKLFF.

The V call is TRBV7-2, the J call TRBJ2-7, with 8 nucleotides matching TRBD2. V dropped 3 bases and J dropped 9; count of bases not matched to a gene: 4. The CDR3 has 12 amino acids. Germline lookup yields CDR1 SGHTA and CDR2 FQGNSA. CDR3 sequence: CASSFSGGGQYF. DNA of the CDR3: TGTGCCAGCAGCTTTTCGGGAGGGGGGCAGTACTTC.

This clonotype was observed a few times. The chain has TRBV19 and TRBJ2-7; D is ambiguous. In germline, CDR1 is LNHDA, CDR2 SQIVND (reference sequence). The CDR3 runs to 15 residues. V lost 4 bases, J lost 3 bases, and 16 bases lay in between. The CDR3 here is CASSKVLSDNYEQYF. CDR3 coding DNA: TGTGCCAGTAGTAAAGTCCTATCAGATAACTACGAGCAGTACTTC.

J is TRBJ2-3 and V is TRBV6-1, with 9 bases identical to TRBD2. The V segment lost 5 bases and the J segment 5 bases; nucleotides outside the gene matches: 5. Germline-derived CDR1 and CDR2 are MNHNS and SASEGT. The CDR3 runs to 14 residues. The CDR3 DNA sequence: TGTGCCAGCAGTAAACTAGCGGGTGAAGATACGCAGTATTTT. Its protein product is CASSKLAGEDTQYF.

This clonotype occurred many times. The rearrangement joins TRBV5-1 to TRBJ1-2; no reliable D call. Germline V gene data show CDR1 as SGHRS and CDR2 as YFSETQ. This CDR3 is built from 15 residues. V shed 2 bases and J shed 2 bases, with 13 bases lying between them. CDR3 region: CASSLELPGNYGYTF. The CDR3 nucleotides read TGCGCCAGCAGCTTAGAGTTGCCTGGGAACTATGGCTACACCTTC.

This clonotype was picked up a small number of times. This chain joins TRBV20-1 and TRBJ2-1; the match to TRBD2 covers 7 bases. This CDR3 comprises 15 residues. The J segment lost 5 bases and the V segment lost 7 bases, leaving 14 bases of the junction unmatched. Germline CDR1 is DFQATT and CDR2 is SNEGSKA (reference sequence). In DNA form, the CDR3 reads TGCAGTGTCCTTCTAGCGGAAGGTAGGAACAATGAGCAGTTCTTC. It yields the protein CSVLLAEGRNNEQFF.

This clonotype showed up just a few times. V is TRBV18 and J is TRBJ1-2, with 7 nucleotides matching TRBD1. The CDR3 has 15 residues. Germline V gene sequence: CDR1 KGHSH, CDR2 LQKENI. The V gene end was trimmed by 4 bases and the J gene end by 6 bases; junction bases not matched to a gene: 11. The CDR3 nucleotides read TGTGCCAGCTCACGACGACAGGGAGGAGAGAATGGCTACACCTTC. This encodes CASSRRQGGENGYTF.

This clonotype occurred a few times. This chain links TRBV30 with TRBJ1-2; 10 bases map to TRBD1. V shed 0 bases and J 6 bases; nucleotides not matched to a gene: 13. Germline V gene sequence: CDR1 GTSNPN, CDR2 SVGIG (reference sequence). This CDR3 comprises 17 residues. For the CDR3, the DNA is TGTGCCTGGAGTGTGACAGGGGGCCGCACCAGTAGAAATGGCTACACCTTC. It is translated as CAWSVTGGRTSRNGYTF.

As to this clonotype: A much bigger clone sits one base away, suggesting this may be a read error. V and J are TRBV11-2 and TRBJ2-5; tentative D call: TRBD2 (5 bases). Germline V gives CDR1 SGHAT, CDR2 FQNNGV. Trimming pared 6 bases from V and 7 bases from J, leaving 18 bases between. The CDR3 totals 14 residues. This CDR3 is CASRGPGNMGTQYF. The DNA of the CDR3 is TGTGCCAGCAGAGGGCCGGGGAATATGGGGACCCAGTACTTC.